This TCR beta chain was sequenced for a study of T cells in Graves' hyperthyroidism and ophthalmopathy. RNA transcripts yielded amplified TCR beta CDR3 regions. With the HTBI primer set, the TCR CDR3 went through a first round of RT-PCR. TCRdb called the multiplex PCR reads again in MiXCR, with one record for every CDR3 protein. This sample yields some 350,000 distinct CDR3 sequences, of which around a quarter are seen a single time; 73% belongs to the top ten. Germline V gives CDR1 SGHTA, CDR2 FQGNSA. This CDR3 is 14 amino acids long. Trimming left V 5 bases short and J 1 base short, with 11 bases between. Findings and limits, study-wide: The blood repertoire included most of the expanded thyroid clonotypes above 0.001.

Remarks on this clonotype: The antigen is undetermined.

The clonotype originates from a man in his fifties with Graves' hyperthyroidism. Sample: blood. The V and J genes are TRBV7-2 and TRBJ1-1, with D hard to call. The CDR3 DNA is TGTGCCAGCAGCGTCTTTCGGGGGAACACTGAAGCTTTCTTT. Encoded protein: CASSVFRGNTEAFF.